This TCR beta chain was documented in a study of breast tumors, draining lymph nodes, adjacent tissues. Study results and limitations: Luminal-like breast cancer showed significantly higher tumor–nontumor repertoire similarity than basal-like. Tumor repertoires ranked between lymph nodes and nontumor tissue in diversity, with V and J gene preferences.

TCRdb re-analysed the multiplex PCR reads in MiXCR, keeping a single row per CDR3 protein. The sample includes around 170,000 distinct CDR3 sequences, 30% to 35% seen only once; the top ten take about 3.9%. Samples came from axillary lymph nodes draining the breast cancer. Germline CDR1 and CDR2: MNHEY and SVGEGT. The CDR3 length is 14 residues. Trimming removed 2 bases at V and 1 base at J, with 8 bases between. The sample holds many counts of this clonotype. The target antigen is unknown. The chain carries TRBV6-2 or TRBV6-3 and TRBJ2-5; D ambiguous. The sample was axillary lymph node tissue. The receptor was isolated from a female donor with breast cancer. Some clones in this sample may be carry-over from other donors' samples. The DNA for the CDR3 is TGTGCCAGCAGTTACCCGTTTGTCCAAGAGACCCAGTACTTC. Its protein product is CASSYPFVQETQYF.